The 7 T cell receptor beta chains reported below all come from one sample, sequenced in a study of blood T cell repertoires in COVID-19 (dated by TCRdb to about 2020). Libraries were built with the immunoSEQ multiplex PCR assay. Drawn from immuneACCESS, this table holds only the in-frame rearrangements with V and J called that TCRdb kept. Clones are partly lost; checked studies trace under half to an unresolved V gene and leave the rest unexplained. Present in this sample are tens of thousands of clones, 85% to 90% of which were seen just once. The ten largest clones take up less than 50% of the sample. The sample was peripheral blood. Receptors originate from an older woman with COVID-19, enrolled during active disease.

The chain couples TRBV5-1 to TRBJ2-1; 8 bases are a match to TRBD1. CDR1 and CDR2 from the germline V gene are SGHRS and YFSETQ. Trimming cost V 0 bases and J 1 base; bases outside gene matches: 0. CDR3 length: 15 residues. The CDR3, as DNA: TGCGCCAGCAGCTTGGGGACAGGGTCCTACAATGAGCAGTTCTTC. Translated: CASSLGTGSYNEQFF.

V gene TRBV6-6 combines with J gene TRBJ2-7, with 12 bases identical to TRBD2. Germline V gene data show CDR1 as MNHNY and CDR2 as SVGAGI (reference sequence). After removal of 5 bases from V and 6 bases from J, the junction contained 8 bases not matched to a gene. The length of the CDR3 is 15 residues. Here the CDR3 reads CASSTRLAGAPEQYF. The CDR3 DNA sequence: TGTGCCAGCAGTACACGACTAGCGGGAGCTCCCGAGCAGTACTTC.

This sequence joins TRBV6-5 and TRBJ2-7, with D hard to call. The CDR3 is made up of 14 amino acids. Germline-derived CDR1 and CDR2 are MNHEY and SVGAGI. Trimming left V 2 bases short and J 2 bases short, with 10 bases between. CDR3 loop: CASSYAEFAYEQYF. DNA for the CDR3: TGTGCCAGCAGTTACGCGGAGTTCGCCTACGAGCAGTACTTC.

The count of this clone is one. The rearrangement uses TRBV5-1 and TRBJ1-2, with a weak D call TRBD1 (6 bases). The CDR3 runs 13 residues. Trimming pared 3 bases from V and 4 bases from J, leaving 10 bases between. Germline V lookup: CDR1 SGHRS, CDR2 YFSETQ. CDR3 loop: CASSSGDIYGYTF. For the CDR3, the DNA is TGCGCCAGCAGCTCTGGGGACATCTATGGCTACACCTTC.

The J gene is TRBJ2-7, the V gene TRBV5-1; D call uncertain. The CDR3 consists of 12 residues. The germline V gene has CDR1 SGHRS and CDR2 YFSETQ. V was trimmed by 2 bases and J by 3 bases, leaving 6 bases between them. The CDR3 DNA is TGCGCCAGCAGCTTAGGAGTCTACGAGCAGTACTTC. Translation: CASSLGVYEQYF.

The chain joins TRBV11-2 to TRBJ2-1, with 10 bases that match TRBD1. CDR1 and CDR2 (germline): SGHAT, FQNNGV. The CDR3 has 15 residues. The V and J ends lost 5 bases and 10 bases, in that order; junction bases with no gene match: 11. CDR3 in amino acids: CASSRDRGRDREQFF. In nucleotides, the CDR3 is TGTGCCAGCAGCCGGGACAGGGGAAGGGATAGGGAGCAGTTCTTC. Looking up the rest from reference TRBV11-2 and TRBJ2-1 gives the full variable domain: EAGVAQSPRYKIIEKRQSVAFWCNPISGHATLYWYQQILGQGPKLLIQFQNNGVVDDSQLPKDRFSAERLKGVDSTLKIQPAKLEDSAVYLCASSRDRGRDREQFFGPGTRLTVL.

V usage is TRBV11-2 and J usage is TRBJ2-7; TRBD1 matches at 10 bases. Trimming removed 1 base from V and 3 bases from J; junction bases left unmatched: 3. This CDR3 contains 15 residues. CDR1 is SGHAT and CDR2 is FQNNGV in the germline V gene. The CDR3 nucleotides read TGTGCCAGCAGCTTAGTAGGGACAGGGGACTACGAGCAGTACTTC. Residues: CASSLVGTGDYEQYF.